These 19 T cell receptor beta chains originate from one sample sequenced in a study of OX40 agonist ivuxolimab in advanced cancers. Receptors were amplified or captured by the immunoSEQ multiplex PCR assay. What TCRdb holds here is the immuneACCESS table cut down to in-frame rearrangements. Part of the clones is not present; checked against another copy, under half of the missing clones reflect an unresolved V gene, and the others are unexplained. Here the sample has over 50,000 clones; around 83% occur a single time. The ten largest clones add up to approximately 4.8% of the sample. The specimen was CD4+ or CD8+ T cells sorted from blood, collected in a trial of the OX40 agonist ivuxolimab. These receptors all come from an adult with an advanced solid tumor such as melanoma, head and neck, liver or kidney cancer.

The rearrangement joins TRBV2 to TRBJ1-4; TRBD1 might be the D (5 bases). CDR3 length equals 12 residues. Germline V gene lookup returns CDR1 SNHLY and CDR2 FYNNEI. The V and J ends lost 6 bases and 8 bases respectively, with 10 bases between them. The CDR3 nucleotides are TGTGCCAGCAGGCTGGAGGGGGAAAAACTGTTTTTT. Its translation is CASRLEGEKLFF. The variable domain in full, completed from reference TRBV2 and TRBJ1-4, reads EPEVTQTPSHQVTQMGQEVILRCVPISNHLYFYWYRQILGQKVEFLVSFYNNEISEKSEIFDDQFSVERPDGSNFTLKIRSTKLEDSAMYFCASRLEGEKLFFGSGTQLSVL.

This chain uses TRBV15 with TRBJ1-5, with D unresolved. CDR3 length: 12 residues. Germline V gives CDR1 LNHNV, CDR2 YYDKDF (reference sequence). The V and J ends lost 5 bases and 5 bases respectively, with 7 bases between them. As DNA, the CDR3 is TGTGCCACCAGCTTAGGTTATCAGCCCCAGCATTTT. Protein product: CATSLGYQPQHF.

The chain carries TRBV5-1 and TRBJ2-2; TRBD1 matches at 10 bases. After removal of 0 bases from V and 4 bases from J, the junction contained 3 bases not matched to a gene. Germline assignment: CDR1 SGHRS and CDR2 YFSETQ. The CDR3 runs 16 residues. CDR3 amino acids: CASSLGQGASTGELFF. The CDR3, as DNA: TGCGCCAGCAGCTTGGGACAGGGGGCAAGCACCGGGGAGCTGTTTTTT.

The V gene is TRBV19, the J gene TRBJ2-7, with unresolved D. The CDR3 covers 14 residues. Germline V CDR1 and CDR2: LNHDA, SQIVND (reference sequence). The germline V and J ends were trimmed by 5 bases and 0 bases, with 11 bases remaining between them. This CDR3 reads CASSVRAASYEQYF. The CDR3 DNA follows: TGTGCCAGTAGTGTCCGGGCTGCCTCCTACGAGCAGTACTTC.

The rearrangement joins TRBV9 to TRBJ2-1, with 9 bases lining up with TRBD2. V was pared by 3 bases and J by 4 bases, with 2 bases of the junction left unmatched. This CDR3 has 14 amino acids. Germline-derived CDR1 and CDR2 are SGDLS and YYNGEE. The DNA of the CDR3 is TGTGCCAGCAGCGGGCGGGGGGGTTACAATGAGCAGTTCTTC. Protein: CASSGRGGYNEQFF.

CDR3: CASSPGQPSTDTQYF. The CDR3 DNA follows: TGCGCCAGCAGCCCGGGACAGCCCAGCACAGATACGCAGTATTTT. The chain carries TRBV5-1 and TRBJ2-3, with TRBD1 identical over 7 bases. The length of the CDR3 is 15 residues. CDR1 and CDR2 from the germline V gene are SGHRS and YFSETQ. V shed 4 bases, J shed 0 bases, and the junction held 5 bases outside the gene matches.

J is TRBJ2-1 and V is TRBV2; 10 nucleotides line up with TRBD1. CDR1 and CDR2 (germline): SNHLY, FYNNEI. The CDR3 has 14 residues. V was pared by 6 bases and J by 2 bases, with 1 base of the junction left unmatched. CDR3 loop: CASRGQGPYNEQFF. In nucleotides, the CDR3 is TGTGCCAGCAGGGGACAGGGGCCCTACAATGAGCAGTTCTTC.

V is TRBV9 and J is TRBJ2-1, with 9 bases fitting TRBD2. From germline, CDR1 is SGDLS and CDR2 YYNGEE. This CDR3 has 15 amino acids. V lost 3 bases and J lost 4; bases outside the gene matches: 5. For the CDR3, the DNA is TGTGCCAGCAGCGCCGGGGGACTAGCTTACAATGAGCAGTTCTTC. Residues: CASSAGGLAYNEQFF.

This clone was observed once. The chain is built from TRBV6-1 and TRBJ2-7; 7 bases are a match to TRBD1. CDR1 and CDR2 from the germline V gene are MNHNS and SASEGT. This CDR3 is built from 13 residues. The ends lost 8 bases at V and 3 bases at J; junction bases unmatched: 7. Written as DNA, the CDR3 is TGTGCCAGCGGCCCCAGGGGGTACTACGAGCAGTACTTC. Protein: CASGPRGYYEQYF.

This clone was found once. The V call is TRBV6-5, the J call TRBJ1-4; no firm D call. V shed 4 bases and J shed 0 bases, with 9 bases lying between them. The CDR3 runs 15 residues. Germline V lookup: CDR1 MNHEY, CDR2 SVGAGI. In DNA form, the CDR3 reads TGTGCCAGCAGTTCCTACACTGCAACTAATGAAAAACTGTTTTTT. It translates to CASSSYTATNEKLFF.

This chain links TRBV7-9 with TRBJ2-5; D gene ambiguous. This CDR3 contains 14 residues. Trimming removed 4 bases at V and 0 bases at J, with 9 bases between. CDR1 and CDR2 from the germline V gene are SEHNR and FQNEAQ (reference sequence). CDR3 protein: CASSSSGYQETQYF. CDR3 coding DNA: TGTGCCAGCAGCTCATCAGGCTACCAAGAGACCCAGTACTTC.

This chain links TRBV7-2 with TRBJ2-1, with 13 bases identical to TRBD2. The length of the CDR3 is 15 residues. The ends lost 5 bases at V and 5 bases at J; junction bases unmatched: 3. Looked up from germline, CDR1 is SGHTA and CDR2 is FQGNSA. DNA for the CDR3: TGTGCCAGCAGCCCAGGACTAGCGGGGGACAATGAGCAGTTCTTC. Translated: CASSPGLAGDNEQFF.

The rearrangement links TRBV10-2 to TRBJ2-2; 12 bases map to TRBD2. With 8 bases clipped from V and 0 bases from J, the junction kept 16 bases outside the gene matches. CDR1 WSHSY and CDR2 SAAADI come from the germline V gene. The CDR3 runs to 20 residues. CDR3 nucleotide sequence: TGCGCCAGCGCTATTATTAAGGGACTAGCGGGCGACGCGAACACCGGGGAGCTGTTTTTT. Its translation is CASAIIKGLAGDANTGELFF.

The chain is built from TRBV28 and TRBJ1-1; 7 bases align to TRBD1. The CDR3 contains 17 residues. Germline assignment: CDR1 MDHEN and CDR2 SYDVKM. Losses at the gene ends were 3 bases for V and 4 bases for J; bases not matched to a gene: 14. The CDR3: CASSFNPGWTGGTEAFF. The CDR3, as DNA: TGTGCCAGCAGTTTCAACCCGGGGTGGACAGGAGGCACTGAAGCTTTCTTT.

This clone was seen a few times. This rearrangement joins TRBV6-1 to TRBJ1-3, with 8 bases that match TRBD1. The length of the CDR3 is 15 residues. After removal of 6 bases from V and 0 bases from J, the junction contained 4 bases not matched to a gene. In germline, CDR1 is MNHNS, CDR2 SASEGT. In DNA, the CDR3 is TGTGCCAGCAGACGGGACAGGTCCTCTGGAAACACCATATATTTT. Encoded protein: CASRRDRSSGNTIYF.

The chain joins TRBV19 to TRBJ2-7; D is perhaps TRBD1 (5 bases). CDR3 length equals 13 residues. Trimming cost V 5 bases and J 7 bases, with 15 bases left between them. Germline-derived CDR1 and CDR2 are LNHDA and SQIVND (reference sequence). The CDR3 is CASSSDQGREQYF. CDR3 sequence (DNA): TGTGCCAGTAGTTCTGACCAGGGAAGGGAGCAGTACTTC.

The V call is TRBV6-4, the J call TRBJ1-2; 10 bases are shared with TRBD1. Germline CDR1 is MRHNA and CDR2 is SNTAGT. V lost 5 bases, J lost 4 bases, and 4 bases stayed unmatched. The CDR3 has 14 residues. The CDR3 bases are TGTGCCAGCAGTAGGGGACAGGGGAGCTATGGCTACACCTTC. Amino acids: CASSRGQGSYGYTF.

J is TRBJ2-7 and V is TRBV18; 8 bases align to TRBD2. Losses at the gene ends were 0 bases for V and 7 bases for J; bases not matched to a gene: 5. Germline V gene data show CDR1 as KGHSH and CDR2 as LQKENI. The CDR3 length is 14 residues. The CDR3 nucleotides are TGTGCCAGCTCACCACCCGGGGGGGGGAGAGAGCAGTACTTC. Translated, it gives CASSPPGGGREQYF.

The J gene is TRBJ1-2, the V gene TRBV6-6, with 10 bases aligning to TRBD1. CDR3 length equals 14 residues. Germline V gives CDR1 MNHNY, CDR2 SVGAGI (reference sequence). The trim removed 5 bases at V and 4 bases at J, leaving 4 bases unmatched. The CDR3: CASSEGQGSYGYTF. The CDR3 nucleotides read TGTGCCAGCAGTGAGGGACAGGGGAGCTATGGCTACACCTTC.